This TCR beta chain came from a study of shared clonotypes between healthy human individuals. A note on this clone: Additional DNA sequences in this sample encode the identical CDR3.

This CDR3 is built from 15 residues. Trimming removed 0 bases from V and 4 bases from J; junction bases left unmatched: 5. The germline gives CDR1 SGHRS, CDR2 YFSETQ. This table comes from immunoSEQ multiplex PCR, and its TCRdb copy is limited to in-frame clones, with some not included. The sample has roughly 2.5 million clones, more than 80% seen once. The sample comprised naive CD4+ T cells sorted from blood. Regarding subset: CD45RA+ positively selected. The TCR was taken from a man aged 18 to 30 in good health. This rearrangement joins TRBV5-1 to TRBJ2-3; TRBD1 matches 7 bases. The chain's CDR3 is CASSLGQGSADTQYF. Here the CDR3 DNA reads TGCGCCAGCAGCTTGGGACAGGGTTCAGCAGATACGCAGTATTTT.